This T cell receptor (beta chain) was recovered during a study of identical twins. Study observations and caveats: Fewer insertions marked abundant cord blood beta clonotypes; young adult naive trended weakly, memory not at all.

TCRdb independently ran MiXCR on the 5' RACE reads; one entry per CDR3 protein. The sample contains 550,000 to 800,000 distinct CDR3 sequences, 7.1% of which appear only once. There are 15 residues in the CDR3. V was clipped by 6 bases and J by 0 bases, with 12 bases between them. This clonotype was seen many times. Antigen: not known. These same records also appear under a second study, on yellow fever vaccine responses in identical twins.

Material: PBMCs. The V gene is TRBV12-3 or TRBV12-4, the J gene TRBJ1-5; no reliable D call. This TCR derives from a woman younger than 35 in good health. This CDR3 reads CASSNGRLSNQPQHF. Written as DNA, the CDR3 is TGTGCCAGCAGCAACGGACGTCTTAGCAATCAGCCCCAGCATTTT.